The present entry profiles one T cell receptor (beta chain) with its context. Sequence at one end of the junction differs from germline and may be a read error. The data were taken from a study of shared clonotypes between healthy human individuals. TCRdb keeps only in-frame clones here, not all; method: immunoSEQ multiplex PCR. The repertoire has roughly 2 million clones, less than 95% of them found once; the top ten carry roughly 1%. There are 15 residues in the CDR3. The V gene's germline CDR1 is SSHAT and CDR2 FNYEAQ (reference sequence). In the naive CD8 group, cells lacked CD45RO and were positively selected for CCR7, so terminally differentiated effector memory CD45RA+ cells were left out.

The specimen sequenced was naive CD8+ T cells sorted from blood. This rearrangement joins TRBV7-7 to TRBJ2-3, with TRBD2 matching 13 bases. The TCR sequence derives from a man aged 18 to 30 in good health. CDR3 nucleotides: TGTGCTAGCAGCTTAACTAGCGGGGGGGCAGATACGCAGTATTTT. The encoded protein is CASSLTSGGADTQYF.